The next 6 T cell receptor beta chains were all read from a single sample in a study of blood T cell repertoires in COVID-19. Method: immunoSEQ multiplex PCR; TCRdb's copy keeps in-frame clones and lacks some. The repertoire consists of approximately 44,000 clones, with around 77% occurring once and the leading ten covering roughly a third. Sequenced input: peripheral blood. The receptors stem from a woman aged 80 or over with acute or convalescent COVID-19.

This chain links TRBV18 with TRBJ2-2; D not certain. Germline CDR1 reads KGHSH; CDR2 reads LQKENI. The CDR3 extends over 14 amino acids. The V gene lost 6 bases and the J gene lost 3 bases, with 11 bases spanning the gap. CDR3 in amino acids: CASSLLSDTGELFF. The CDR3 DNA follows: TGTGCCAGCTCCCTCCTGAGCGACACCGGGGAGCTGTTTTTT.

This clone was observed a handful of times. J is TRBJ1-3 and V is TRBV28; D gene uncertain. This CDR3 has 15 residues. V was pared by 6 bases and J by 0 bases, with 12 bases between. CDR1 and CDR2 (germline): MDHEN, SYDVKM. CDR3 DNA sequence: TGTGCCAGCAGACCCGCGGCCTACTCTGGAAACACCATATATTTT. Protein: CASRPAAYSGNTIYF.

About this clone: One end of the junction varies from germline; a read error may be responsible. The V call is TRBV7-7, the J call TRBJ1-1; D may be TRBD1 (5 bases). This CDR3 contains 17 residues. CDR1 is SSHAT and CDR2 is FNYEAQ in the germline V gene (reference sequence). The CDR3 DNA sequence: TGTGCTAGCAGCTTTAGGGTAACGTCAGGGTATGACACTGAAGCTTTCTTT. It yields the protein CASSFRVTSGYDTEAFF.

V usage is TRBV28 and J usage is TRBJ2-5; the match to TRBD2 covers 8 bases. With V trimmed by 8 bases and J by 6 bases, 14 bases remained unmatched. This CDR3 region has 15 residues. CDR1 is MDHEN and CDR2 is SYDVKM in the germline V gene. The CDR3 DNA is TGTGCCAGCGGGAACTTGGCGGGAGGTATGAAGACCCAGTACTTC. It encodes CASGNLAGGMKTQYF.

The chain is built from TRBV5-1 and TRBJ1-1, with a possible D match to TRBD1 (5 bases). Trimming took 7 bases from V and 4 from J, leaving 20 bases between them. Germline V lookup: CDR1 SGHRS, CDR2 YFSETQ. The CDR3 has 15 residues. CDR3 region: CASLVGSGGGTEAFF. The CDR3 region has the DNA TGCGCCAGCCTCGTTGGGTCTGGGGGAGGCACTGAAGCTTTCTTT. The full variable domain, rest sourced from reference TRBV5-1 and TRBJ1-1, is KAGVTQTPRYLIKTRGQQVTLSCSPISGHRSVSWYQQTPGQGLQFLFEYFSETQRNKGNFPGRFSGRQFSNSRSEMNVSTLELGDSALYLCASLVGSGGGTEAFFGQGTRLTVV.

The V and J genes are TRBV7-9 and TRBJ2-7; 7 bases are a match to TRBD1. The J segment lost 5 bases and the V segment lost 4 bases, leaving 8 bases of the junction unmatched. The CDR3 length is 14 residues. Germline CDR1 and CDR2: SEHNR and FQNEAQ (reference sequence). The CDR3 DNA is TGTGCCAGCAGCTACAGGGGAAATGAAAACGAGCAGTACTTC. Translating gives CASSYRGNENEQYF.